The 6 T cell receptor beta chains reported below all come from one sample, sequenced in a study of lymphopenia after photon versus proton radiotherapy. The data were produced by immunoSEQ multiplex PCR, yet TCRdb's version contains in-frame clones alone and is incomplete. This table holds 53,000 or so clones, 65% to 85% found once. Sequenced material: peripheral blood, taken from a patient treated with photon-based radiotherapy. The source of these receptors is a man aged 50 or older with gastric cancer.

The chain carries TRBV4-3 and TRBJ1-2; D uncertain. V lost 0 bases to trimming and J lost 1 base, with 9 bases between them. This CDR3 has 15 amino acids. CDR1 and CDR2 from the germline V gene are LGHNA and YSLEER. In DNA form, the CDR3 reads TGCGCCAGCAGCCAAGATTACACTAATAACTATGGCTACACCTTC. This translates into CASSQDYTNNYGYTF.

The rearrangement links TRBV9 to TRBJ2-1; D call uncertain. CDR1 and CDR2 (germline): SGDLS, YYNGEE. The CDR3 is 12 residues long. The V end was cut by 7 bases, the J end by 3 bases, with 8 bases between. CDR3 sequence reads: CASGKDYNEQFF. The CDR3 DNA is TGTGCCAGCGGCAAGGACTACAATGAGCAGTTCTTC.

This clone turned up a few times. The rearrangement links TRBV15 to TRBJ1-4; D remains ambiguous. The V end lost 0 bases, the J end lost 0 bases, and 5 bases lay between the germline ends. This CDR3 has 15 amino acids. CDR1 LNHNV and CDR2 YYDKDF come from the germline V gene (reference sequence). The CDR3, as DNA: TGTGCCACCAGCAGAGATCAGCCAACTAATGAAAAACTGTTTTTT. The encoded protein is CATSRDQPTNEKLFF.

The chain joins TRBV7-2 to TRBJ2-5; no clear D gene. Germline V gene lookup returns CDR1 SGHTA and CDR2 FQGNSA. The CDR3 runs 15 residues. Deletions cut 5 bases from V and 5 bases from J, with 18 bases between. CDR3 sequence reads: CASSPRVVARETQYF. The CDR3 region has the DNA TGTGCCAGCAGCCCCCGGGTGGTGGCGAGGGAGACCCAGTACTTC.

This rearrangement joins TRBV4-2 to TRBJ1-4; TRBD1 is a possible D gene (5 bases). The germline CDR1 and CDR2 sequences are LGHNA and YNFKEQ. This CDR3 comprises 15 residues. V gave up 4 bases and J gave up 4 bases, with 13 bases separating them. The CDR3 coding sequence is TGTGCCAGCAGCCGAACCCGACAGAGTAATGAAAAACTGTTTTTT. Its protein is CASSRTRQSNEKLFF.

This sequence joins TRBV7-2 and TRBJ1-4; D is ambiguous. V lost 1 base and J 4 bases, leaving 7 bases between the germline ends. The CDR3 runs 14 residues. CDR1 is SGHTA and CDR2 is FQGNSA in the germline V gene. The CDR3 loop reads CASSLVTGNEKLFF. The CDR3 DNA reads as TGTGCCAGCAGCTTAGTGACGGGTAATGAAAAACTGTTTTTT. Full variable domain (remainder filled in from reference TRBV7-2 and TRBJ1-4): GAGVSQSPSNKVTEKGKDVELRCDPISGHTALYWYRQSLGQGLEFLIYFQGNSAPDKSGLPSDRFSAERTGGSVSTLTIQRTQQEDSAVYLCASSLVTGNEKLFFGSGTQLSVL.